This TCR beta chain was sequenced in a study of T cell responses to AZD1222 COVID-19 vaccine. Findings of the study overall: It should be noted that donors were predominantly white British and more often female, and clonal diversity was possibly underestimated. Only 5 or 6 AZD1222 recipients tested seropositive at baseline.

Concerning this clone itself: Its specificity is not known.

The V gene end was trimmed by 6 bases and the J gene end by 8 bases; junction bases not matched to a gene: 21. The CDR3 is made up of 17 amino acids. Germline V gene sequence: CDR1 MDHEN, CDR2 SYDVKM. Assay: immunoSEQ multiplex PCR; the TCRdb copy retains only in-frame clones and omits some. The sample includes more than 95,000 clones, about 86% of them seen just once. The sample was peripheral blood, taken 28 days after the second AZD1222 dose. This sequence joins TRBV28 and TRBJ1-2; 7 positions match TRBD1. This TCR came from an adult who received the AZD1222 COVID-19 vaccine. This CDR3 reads CASRPSLDRVGTEGYTF. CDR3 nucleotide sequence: TGTGCCAGCAGGCCCTCCCTCGACAGGGTGGGCACTGAAGGCTACACCTTC.